This T cell receptor (beta chain) was recorded in a study of STAT5B mutations in CD4+ large granular lymphocyte leukemia. Whole-study results and caveats: CD4-sorted patient repertoires seemed more clonal than healthy CD4+ repertoires.

As concerns this clone: Its antigen is not identified.

The germline V and J ends were trimmed by 1 base and 0 bases, with 10 bases remaining between them. The CDR3 has 15 residues. Germline V gene sequence: CDR1 GTSNPN, CDR2 SVGIG (reference sequence). Libraries were prepared by immunoSEQ multiplex PCR; TCRdb keeps only in-frame clonotypes and omits some of them. The sample has about 45,000 clones, about 86% seen once. The specimen was CD4+ T cells from blood buffy coats. The J gene is TRBJ2-1, the V gene TRBV30; D may be TRBD2 (6 bases). The receptor was derived from a human donor in good health. CDR3 nucleotide sequence: TGTGCCTGGAGTGCGGGACTCGCCTCCTACAATGAGCAGTTCTTC. Protein product: CAWSAGLASYNEQFF.